The sequence of this T cell receptor beta chain was determined in a study of blood T cell repertoires in COVID-19. For the study at large: Collection of acute and convalescent COVID-19 samples took place in the United States, Italy and Spain. T cells, B-cell-depleted T cells, or PBMCs provided the cDNA or gDNA that served as material.

The data were produced by immunoSEQ multiplex PCR, yet TCRdb's version contains in-frame clones alone and is incomplete. The sample has about 380,000 clones, more than 70% seen once; the top ten hold under 1.5%. The CDR3 spans 14 residues. Germline CDR1 MNHEY, CDR2 SVGAGI. V gave up 8 bases and J gave up 3 bases, with 16 bases separating them. Participants were aged about 18 to 100 years from roughly 25 US areas. Donors in Cohort 3 counted as recovered after two negative PCRs, clearance, or symptom resolution. The sequence was collected from a man aged 25 to 45 who had recovered from COVID-19. The J gene is TRBJ1-2, the V gene TRBV6-5, with D possibly matching TRBD1 (6 bases). The specimen was PBMCs or T cells enriched from blood (not recorded which). CDR3 nucleotide sequence: TGTGCCAGCTGGTTCAGGGGAAGGGACTATGGCTACACCTTC. It is translated as CASWFRGRDYGYTF.